The T cell receptor beta chain described here comes from a study of vaccination and CD4 T cells after COVID-19. Cultured CD4+ T cell DNA was sequenced using the Oncomine TCR Beta short-read assay. Each CDR3 protein is one row after TCRdb ran MiXCR on the PCR reads. The sample records several thousand distinct CDR3 sequences, under 75% being singletons. As to treatment: approximately nine-day PBMC culture with coronavirus spike peptide pools or control peptides (ViraFEST assay). The CDR3 consists of 13 residues. The germline gives CDR1 KGHSH, CDR2 LQKENI. Trimming left V 3 bases short and J 7 bases short, with 12 bases between. As for this clonotype: Its specificity is not known.

V usage is TRBV18 and J usage is TRBJ1-2, with no clear D. The clonotype was recovered from a human donor with COVID-19. The source was cultured CD4+ T cells from blood, collected after SARS-CoV-2 vaccination. CDR3 in amino acids: CASSPSNSPGYTF. For the CDR3, the DNA is TGTGCCAGCTCACCCTCGAACAGTCCTGGCTACACCTTC.